This is a list of T cell receptor beta chains from one sample in a study of TIL therapy for anti-PD-1-resistant metastatic lung cancer. The assay was immunoSEQ multiplex PCR, and TCRdb's table has in-frame clones only and misses some. This table holds some 43,000 clones, 79% found once. The input for sequencing was blood, taken at baseline. Receptors were obtained from a man between 65 and 85 years old with non-small cell lung cancer. The CDR3 runs from the conserved cysteine through the conserved F or W. A D gene is named only where the DNA matches it firmly. A row's size may be missing; if present it is once, few, many or a size class.

DNA: TGTGCCAGCTCACCACGGGCGGATACGCAGTATTTT
CDR3: CASSPRADTQYF
size: NA
length: 12
J: TRBJ2-3
D: NA
V: TRBV18

DNA: TGTGCCAGCAGACGAGGACAGACGAACACCGGGGAGCTGTTTTTT
CDR3: CASRRGQTNTGELFF
size: NA
length: 15
J: TRBJ2-2
D: NA
V: TRBV6-6

DNA: TGTGCCAGCAGCCGTGACAGGGGGAGCTACGAGCAGTACTTC
CDR3: CASSRDRGSYEQYF
size: NA
length: 14
J: TRBJ2-7
D: TRBD1
V: TRBV11-1

DNA: TGTGCCAGCAACGATAGAGGCGCCGGGGAGCTGTTTTTT
CDR3: CASNDRGAGELFF
size: few
length: 13
J: TRBJ2-2
D: NA
V: TRBV2

DNA: TGTGCCAGCAGTAGAACGGACATCACTGAAGCTTTCTTT
CDR3: CASSRTDITEAFF
size: NA
length: 13
J: TRBJ1-1
D: NA
V: TRBV6-6

DNA: TGTGCCAGCAGCTTATGGGCAGGGCATAGCTCTGGAAACACCATATATTTT
CDR3: CASSLWAGHSSGNTIYF
size: NA
length: 17
J: TRBJ1-3
D: NA
V: TRBV7-6

DNA: TGTGCCAGCAGTTTAATGTCAGGACATAATTCACCCCTCCACTTT
CDR3: CASSLMSGHNSPLHF
size: NA
length: 15
J: TRBJ1-6
D: NA
V: TRBV28

DNA: TGTGCCAGCAGCAACGAACGACAGTACAATGAGCAGTTCTTC
CDR3: CASSNERQYNEQFF
size: NA
length: 14
J: TRBJ2-1
D: NA
V: TRBV11-2

DNA: TGTGCCAGCAGTGCCACAGGGGGCGGGACAAACATTCAGTACTTC
CDR3: CASSATGGGTNIQYF
size: few
length: 15
J: TRBJ2-4
D: TRBD1
V: TRBV25-1

DNA: TGCAGTGCCGGGAATTACAATGAGCAGTTCTTC
CDR3: CSAGNYNEQFF
size: NA
length: 11
J: TRBJ2-1
D: NA
V: TRBV20-1

DNA: TGTGCCAGCAGTGAAGGGGTAAAGGAATTGAACACTGAAGCTTTCTTT
CDR3: CASSEGVKELNTEAFF
size: NA
length: 16
J: TRBJ1-1
D: NA
V: TRBV6-1

DNA: TGTGCCAGCAGTTTAGGGGGGCGGCCGCGGGAGACCCAGTACTTC
CDR3: CASSLGGRPRETQYF
size: few
length: 15
J: TRBJ2-5
D: NA
V: TRBV27

DNA: TGTGCCAGCAGCTTGGAACAGGGCCTCGAGCAGTACTTC
CDR3: CASSLEQGLEQYF
size: NA
length: 13
J: TRBJ2-7
D: NA
V: TRBV5-5

DNA: TGTGCCAGCAGTCCGGGATACAATCAGCCCCAGCATTTT
CDR3: CASSPGYNQPQHF
size: NA
length: 13
J: TRBJ1-5
D: NA
V: TRBV6-5

DNA: TGTGCCAGCAGTTACATCGGCAGGGAGAACACTGAAGCTTTCTTT
CDR3: CASSYIGRENTEAFF
size: NA
length: 15
J: TRBJ1-1
D: NA
V: TRBV6-6

DNA: TGTGCCAGCAGTGAAAGTCAGCCCCAGCATTTT
CDR3: CASSESQPQHF
size: few
length: 11
J: TRBJ1-5
D: NA
V: TRBV6-1

DNA: TGTGCCAGCCTCAGGGCCTTAGATGGCTACACCTTC
CDR3: CASLRALDGYTF
size: NA
length: 12
J: TRBJ1-2
D: NA
V: TRBV7-9

DNA: TGCGCCAGCAGCTTGGCCCGGGAGAAAGAGACCCAGTACTTC
CDR3: CASSLAREKETQYF
size: once
length: 14
J: TRBJ2-5
D: NA
V: TRBV5-1

DNA: TGTGCCAGCAGCTTAGAGGGCGCGACCGGGGAGCTGTTTTTT
CDR3: CASSLEGATGELFF
size: once
length: 14
J: TRBJ2-2
D: NA
V: TRBV11-2

DNA: TGTGCCAGCAGGGGGGGACAGTCCTACGAGCAGTACTTC
CDR3: CASRGGQSYEQYF
size: NA
length: 13
J: TRBJ2-7
D: NA
V: TRBV2

DNA: TGTGCCAGCAGCGCAGACAGGGGGCGTGAGCCCCAGCATTTT
CDR3: CASSADRGREPQHF
size: NA
length: 14
J: TRBJ1-5
D: TRBD1
V: TRBV9

DNA: TGCGCCAGCAGCCGAGTGGAGGGGGACTATGGCTACACCTTC
CDR3: CASSRVEGDYGYTF
size: NA
length: 14
J: TRBJ1-2
D: NA
V: TRBV5-1

DNA: TGCGCCAGCAGCTTGATCGGGGCGGGCACCGGGGAGCTGTTTTTT
CDR3: CASSLIGAGTGELFF
size: NA
length: 15
J: TRBJ2-2
D: NA
V: TRBV5-1

DNA: TGTGCCAGCAGTTTAAAAGGGACAGGGGCTTCCTACGAGCAGTACTTC
CDR3: CASSLKGTGASYEQYF
size: NA
length: 16
J: TRBJ2-7
D: TRBD1
V: TRBV27

DNA: TGTGCCAGCAGCGCATCTTCAGGGTTTAGCACAGATACGCAGTATTTT
CDR3: CASSASSGFSTDTQYF
size: NA
length: 16
J: TRBJ2-3
D: NA
V: TRBV9

DNA: TGTGCCAGTAGTATGGGCGGGACAGTATACGAGCAGTACTTC
CDR3: CASSMGGTVYEQYF
size: NA
length: 14
J: TRBJ2-7
D: NA
V: TRBV19

DNA: TGTGCCAGCAGCCCAGCCACTGAGCAGTTCTTC
CDR3: CASSPATEQFF
size: NA
length: 11
J: TRBJ2-1
D: NA
V: TRBV7-2

DNA: TGTGGCACAAGGCCCTCAGAGGGGCGGACAAGCCCCCAGCATTTT
CDR3: CGTRPSEGRTSPQHF
size: few
length: 15
J: TRBJ1-5
D: NA
V: TRBV28

DNA: TGCGCCAGCAGCCAAGATATTTCCCGACAGGGGGCGCGGGGCTACACCTTC
CDR3: CASSQDISRQGARGYTF
size: NA
length: 17
J: TRBJ1-2
D: TRBD1
V: TRBV4-1

DNA: TGTGCCAGCAGCTTAGGGCGGGATCAGCCCCAGCATTTT
CDR3: CASSLGRDQPQHF
size: NA
length: 13
J: TRBJ1-5
D: NA
V: TRBV11-1

DNA: TGTGCCAGTAGTCCATACTCTGGGGCCAACGTCCTGACTTTC
CDR3: CASSPYSGANVLTF
size: NA
length: 14
J: TRBJ2-6
D: NA
V: TRBV19

DNA: TGTGCCAGCAGCCTTTACAGTGAGAACTATGGCTACACCTTC
CDR3: CASSLYSENYGYTF
size: few
length: 14
J: TRBJ1-2
D: NA
V: TRBV27

DNA: TGTGCTAGTGGTTTATCCAGGGCGGCTGAAGCTTTCTTT
CDR3: CASGLSRAAEAFF
size: NA
length: 13
J: TRBJ1-1
D: NA
V: TRBV12-5

DNA: TGTGCCAGTCACCAGGGACAACTGAACACTGAAGCTTTCTTT
CDR3: CASHQGQLNTEAFF
size: NA
length: 14
J: TRBJ1-1
D: NA
V: TRBV19

DNA: TGTGCCAGCAGCTCCACAGGGGGGGTGAACACTGAAGCTTTCTTT
CDR3: CASSSTGGVNTEAFF
size: once
length: 15
J: TRBJ1-1
D: TRBD1
V: TRBV11-2

DNA: TGTGCCAGCGGTTCGGGACTGAGATACGAGCAGTACTTC
CDR3: CASGSGLRYEQYF
size: NA
length: 13
J: TRBJ2-7
D: NA
V: TRBV9

DNA: TGTGCCAGAAGCTTGGTGTGGATTAATGAGCAGTTCTTC
CDR3: CARSLVWINEQFF
size: NA
length: 13
J: TRBJ2-1
D: NA
V: TRBV5-3

DNA: TGTGCCAGCAGCTCCGCCGGGAGAGATACGCAGTATTTT
CDR3: CASSSAGRDTQYF
size: NA
length: 13
J: TRBJ2-3
D: NA
V: TRBV7-3

DNA: TGTGCCAGCAGTTTCAGGCAGGGTCCCTGGGAGCAGTACTTC
CDR3: CASSFRQGPWEQYF
size: once
length: 14
J: TRBJ2-7
D: NA
V: TRBV27

DNA: TGTGCCAGCAGTTACTCGAGCGACAGGAGGCGAGACATTCAGTACTTC
CDR3: CASSYSSDRRRDIQYF
size: NA
length: 16
J: TRBJ2-4
D: NA
V: TRBV6-7

DNA: TGTGCCAGCAGCTCGTGGCTAGCGGACAATGAGCAGTTCTTC
CDR3: CASSSWLADNEQFF
size: NA
length: 14
J: TRBJ2-1
D: TRBD2
V: TRBV7-2

DNA: TGTGCCAGCAGGGAGGCCAAAGGTGAGCAGTTCTTC
CDR3: CASREAKGEQFF
size: NA
length: 12
J: TRBJ2-1
D: NA
V: TRBV5-4

DNA: TGCGCCAGCAGCGGGGGACTAGCGGGGTACAATGAGCAGTTCTTC
CDR3: CASSGGLAGYNEQFF
size: NA
length: 15
J: TRBJ2-1
D: TRBD2
V: TRBV5-1

DNA: TGTGCCAGCAGCCAAGATTTAGGACAGGCCTATGGCTACACCTTC
CDR3: CASSQDLGQAYGYTF
size: NA
length: 15
J: TRBJ1-2
D: TRBD1
V: TRBV4-2

DNA: TGTGCCAGCAGTGAACAGTTCTATGGCTACACCTTC
CDR3: CASSEQFYGYTF
size: NA
length: 12
J: TRBJ1-2
D: NA
V: TRBV25-1

DNA: TGTGCCAGCAGTCCCGACAGGGGGAATGGCTACACCTTC
CDR3: CASSPDRGNGYTF
size: few
length: 13
J: TRBJ1-2
D: TRBD1
V: TRBV6-4

DNA: NA
CDR3: CASSQEQFGQGSFAAYF
size: NA
length: 17
J: TRBJ2-5
D: NA
V: TRBV4-1

DNA: TGCGCCAGCAGCCAAGGGCTAGCGGACTACAATGAGCAGTTCTTC
CDR3: CASSQGLADYNEQFF
size: few
length: 15
J: TRBJ2-1
D: TRBD2
V: TRBV4-3

DNA: TGTGCCTGGACTCCAACGGGCGGGAGGGCCACCGGGGAGCTGTTTTTT
CDR3: CAWTPTGGRATGELFF
size: NA
length: 16
J: TRBJ2-2
D: TRBD2
V: TRBV30

DNA: TGCAGCGTTGAAGTTGATGGGGACAGGGCACCCTACGAGCAGTACTTC
CDR3: CSVEVDGDRAPYEQYF
size: NA
length: 16
J: TRBJ2-7
D: TRBD1
V: TRBV29-1

DNA: TGTGCCAGCAGACGGGACAGGGGGCAAGATACGCAGTATTTT
CDR3: CASRRDRGQDTQYF
size: NA
length: 14
J: TRBJ2-3
D: TRBD1
V: TRBV28